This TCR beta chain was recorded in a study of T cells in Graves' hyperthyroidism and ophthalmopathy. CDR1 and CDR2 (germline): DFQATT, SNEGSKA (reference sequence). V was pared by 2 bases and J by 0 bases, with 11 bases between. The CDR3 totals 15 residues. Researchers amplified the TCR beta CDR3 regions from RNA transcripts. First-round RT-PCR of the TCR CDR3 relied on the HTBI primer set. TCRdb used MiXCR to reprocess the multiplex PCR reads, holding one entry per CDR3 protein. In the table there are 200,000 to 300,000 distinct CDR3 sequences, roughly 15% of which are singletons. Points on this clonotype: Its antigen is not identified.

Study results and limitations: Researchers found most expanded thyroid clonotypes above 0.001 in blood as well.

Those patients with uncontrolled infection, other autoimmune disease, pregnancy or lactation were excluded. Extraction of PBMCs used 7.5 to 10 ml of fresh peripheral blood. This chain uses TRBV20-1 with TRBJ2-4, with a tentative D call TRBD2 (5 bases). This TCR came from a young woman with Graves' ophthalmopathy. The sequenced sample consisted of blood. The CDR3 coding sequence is TGCAGTGCTAGAAACGGCGGGCTAGCCAAAAACATTCAGTACTTC. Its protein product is CSARNGGLAKNIQYF.